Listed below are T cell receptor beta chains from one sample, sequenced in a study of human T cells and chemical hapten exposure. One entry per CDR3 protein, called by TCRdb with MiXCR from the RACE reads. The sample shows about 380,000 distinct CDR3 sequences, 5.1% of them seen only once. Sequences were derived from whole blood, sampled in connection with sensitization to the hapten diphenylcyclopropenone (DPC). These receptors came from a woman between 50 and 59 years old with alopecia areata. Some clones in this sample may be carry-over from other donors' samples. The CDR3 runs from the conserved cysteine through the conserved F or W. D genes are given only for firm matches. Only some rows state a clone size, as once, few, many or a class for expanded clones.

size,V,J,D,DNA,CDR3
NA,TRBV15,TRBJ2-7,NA,TGTGCCACCAGCAGAGATTTTAGCCCCGAGCAGTACTTC,CATSRDFSPEQYF
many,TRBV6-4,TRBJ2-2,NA,TGTGCCAGCAGTGACTCAGCCAATTCGAACACCGGGGAGCTGTTTTTT,CASSDSANSNTGELFF
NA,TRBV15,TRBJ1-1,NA,TGTGCCACCAGCAGAGATGTCGGAGGGGGCACTGAAGCTTTCTTT,CATSRDVGGGTEAFF
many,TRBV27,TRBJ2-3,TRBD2,TGTGCCAGCAGTCAAAGACTAGCGGGCGTCTCAGATACGCAGTATTTT,CASSQRLAGVSDTQYF
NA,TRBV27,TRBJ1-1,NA,TGTGCCAGCAGCCTTTCCTTTACAGGGAAGGTCACTGAAGCTTTCTTT,CASSLSFTGKVTEAFF
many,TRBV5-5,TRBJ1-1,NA,TGTGCCAGCAGCTCAGGGGTGGTGAACACTGAAGCTTTCTTT,CASSSGVVNTEAFF
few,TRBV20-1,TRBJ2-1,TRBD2,TGCAGTGCTAGAGATCGGGCGGGAGTATATGATGAGCAGTTCTTC,CSARDRAGVYDEQFF
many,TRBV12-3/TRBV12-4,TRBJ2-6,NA,TGTGCCAGCCTCTTTGGGGTAGAGGCTGGGGCCAACGTCCTGACTTTC,CASLFGVEAGANVLTF
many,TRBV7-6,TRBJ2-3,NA,TGTGCCAGCAGCCCGCCCCTAGCCCCAGATACGCAGTATTTT,CASSPPLAPDTQYF
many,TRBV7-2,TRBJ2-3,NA,TGTGCCAGCAGCTTAGTGCCAGGGTGGGTGGCAGATACGCAGTATTTT,CASSLVPGWVADTQYF
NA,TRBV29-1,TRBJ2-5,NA,TGCAGCGTTATCCAAGAGACCCAGTACTTC,CSVIQETQYF
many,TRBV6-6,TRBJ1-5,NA,TGTGCCAGCTATCTGGGAGGGAGAAGCAATCAGCCCCAGCATTTT,CASYLGGRSNQPQHF
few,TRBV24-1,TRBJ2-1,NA,TGTGCCACCAGTGATTTGTGGGGCGATGAGCAGTTCTTC,CATSDLWGDEQFF
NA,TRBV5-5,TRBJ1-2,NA,TGTGCCAGCAGCACCGGCAGTTTTGGCAACTATGGCTACACCTTC,CASSTGSFGNYGYTF
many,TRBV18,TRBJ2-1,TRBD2,TGTGCCAGCTCACCTCCGGGACTAGCGGGAGGAGCCCCCTCCAATGAGCAGTTCTTC,CASSPPGLAGGAPSNEQFF
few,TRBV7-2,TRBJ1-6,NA,TGTGCCAGCAGCTTAGTTCTCGAGGGAAATTCACCCCTCCACTTT,CASSLVLEGNSPLHF
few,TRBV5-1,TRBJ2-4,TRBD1,TGCGCCAGCAGCTTGTCGGGACAGCTCCTAGCCAAAAACATTCAGTACTTC,CASSLSGQLLAKNIQYF
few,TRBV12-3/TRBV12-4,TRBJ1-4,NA,TGTGCCAGCGAGGCCCCAGGAGGGAAACTGTTTTTT,CASEAPGGKLFF